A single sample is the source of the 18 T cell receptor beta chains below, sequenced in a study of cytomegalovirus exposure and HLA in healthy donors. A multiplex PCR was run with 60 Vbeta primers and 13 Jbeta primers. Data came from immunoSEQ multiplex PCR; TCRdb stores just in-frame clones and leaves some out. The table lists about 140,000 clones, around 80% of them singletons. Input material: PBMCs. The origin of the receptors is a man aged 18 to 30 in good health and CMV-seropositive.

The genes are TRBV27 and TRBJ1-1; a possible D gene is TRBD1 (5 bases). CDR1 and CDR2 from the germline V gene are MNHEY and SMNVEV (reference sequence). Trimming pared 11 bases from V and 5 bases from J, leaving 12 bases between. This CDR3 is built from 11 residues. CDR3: CAPPGGTEAFF. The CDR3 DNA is TGTGCCCCCCCGGGGGGAACTGAAGCTTTCTTT.

The CDR3 loop is CASSPPELTNYGYTF. CDR3 bases: TGTGCCAGCTCACCACCTGAGCTTACTAACTATGGCTACACCTTC. This chain connects TRBV18 to TRBJ1-2, with D uncertain. CDR3 length equals 15 residues. V shed 0 bases and J shed 0 bases, with 8 bases lying between them. CDR1 KGHSH and CDR2 LQKENI come from the germline V gene.

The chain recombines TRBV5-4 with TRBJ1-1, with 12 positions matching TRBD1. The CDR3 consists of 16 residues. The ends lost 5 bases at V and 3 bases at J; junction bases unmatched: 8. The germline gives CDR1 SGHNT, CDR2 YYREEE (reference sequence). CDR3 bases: TGTGCCAGCAGGGAAGGGACAGGGGGCAGGGACACTGAAGCTTTCTTT. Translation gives CASREGTGGRDTEAFF.

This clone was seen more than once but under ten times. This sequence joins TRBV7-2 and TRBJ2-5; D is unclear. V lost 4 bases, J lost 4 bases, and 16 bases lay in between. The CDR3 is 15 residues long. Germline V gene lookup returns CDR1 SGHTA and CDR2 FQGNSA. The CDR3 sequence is CASSSQRGWRETQYF. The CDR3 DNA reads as TGTGCCAGCAGCTCTCAACGCGGATGGCGAGAGACCCAGTACTTC.

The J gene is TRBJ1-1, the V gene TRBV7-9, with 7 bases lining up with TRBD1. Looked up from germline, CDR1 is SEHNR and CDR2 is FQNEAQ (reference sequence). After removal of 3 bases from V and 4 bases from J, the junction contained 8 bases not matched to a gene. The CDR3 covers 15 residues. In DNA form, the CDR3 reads TGTGCCAGCAGCTTTCAAGGGAAGGGGGCCACTGAAGCTTTCTTT. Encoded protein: CASSFQGKGATEAFF.

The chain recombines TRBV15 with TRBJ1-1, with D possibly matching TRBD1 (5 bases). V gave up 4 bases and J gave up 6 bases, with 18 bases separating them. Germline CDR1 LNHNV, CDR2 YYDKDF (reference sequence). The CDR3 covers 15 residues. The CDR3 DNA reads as TGTGCCACCAGCACTTTTGATCAGGGTCCGGCTGAAGCTTTCTTT. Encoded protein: CATSTFDQGPAEAFF.

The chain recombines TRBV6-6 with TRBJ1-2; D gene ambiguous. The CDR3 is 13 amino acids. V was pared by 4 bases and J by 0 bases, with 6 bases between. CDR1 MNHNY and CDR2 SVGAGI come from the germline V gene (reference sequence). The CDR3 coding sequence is TGTGCCAGCAGTTTCGAGGCTAACTATGGCTACACCTTC. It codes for CASSFEANYGYTF.

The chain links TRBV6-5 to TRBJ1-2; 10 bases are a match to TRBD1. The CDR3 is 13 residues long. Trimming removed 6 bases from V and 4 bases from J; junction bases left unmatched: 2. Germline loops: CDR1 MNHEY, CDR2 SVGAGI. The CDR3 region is CASRGTGAYGYTF. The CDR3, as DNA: TGTGCCAGCAGGGGGACAGGGGCCTATGGCTACACCTTC.

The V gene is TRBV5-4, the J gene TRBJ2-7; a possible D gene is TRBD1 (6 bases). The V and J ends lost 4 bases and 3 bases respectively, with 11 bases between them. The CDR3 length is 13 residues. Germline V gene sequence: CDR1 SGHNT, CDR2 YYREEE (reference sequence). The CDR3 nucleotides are TGTGCCAGCAGCCGGACAGTGATCTACGAGCAGTACTTC. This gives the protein CASSRTVIYEQYF.

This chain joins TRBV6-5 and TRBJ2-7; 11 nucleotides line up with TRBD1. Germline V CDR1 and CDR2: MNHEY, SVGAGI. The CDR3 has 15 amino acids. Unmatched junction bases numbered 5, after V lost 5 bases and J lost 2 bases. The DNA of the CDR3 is TGTGCCAGCAGTCGTGGGACAGGGGGGCCCTACGAGCAGTACTTC. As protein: CASSRGTGGPYEQYF.

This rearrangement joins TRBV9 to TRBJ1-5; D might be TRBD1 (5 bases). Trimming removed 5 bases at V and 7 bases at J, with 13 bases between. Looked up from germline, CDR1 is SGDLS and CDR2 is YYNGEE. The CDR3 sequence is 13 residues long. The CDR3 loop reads CASSRGAGQPQHF. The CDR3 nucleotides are TGTGCCAGCAGTAGAGGTGCAGGGCAGCCCCAGCATTTT.

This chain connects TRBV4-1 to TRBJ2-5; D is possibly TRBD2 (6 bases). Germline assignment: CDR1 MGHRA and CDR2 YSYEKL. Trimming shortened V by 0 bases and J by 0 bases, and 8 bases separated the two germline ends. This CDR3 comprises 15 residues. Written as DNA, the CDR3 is TGCGCCAGCAGCCAAGATCGGGACTACCAAGAGACCCAGTACTTC. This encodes CASSQDRDYQETQYF.

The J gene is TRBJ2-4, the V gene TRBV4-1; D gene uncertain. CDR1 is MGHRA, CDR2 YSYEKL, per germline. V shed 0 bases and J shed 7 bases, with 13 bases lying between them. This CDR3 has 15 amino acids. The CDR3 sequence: CASSQDRVVGNIQYF. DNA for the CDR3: TGCGCCAGCAGCCAAGACCGGGTGGTCGGGAACATTCAGTACTTC.

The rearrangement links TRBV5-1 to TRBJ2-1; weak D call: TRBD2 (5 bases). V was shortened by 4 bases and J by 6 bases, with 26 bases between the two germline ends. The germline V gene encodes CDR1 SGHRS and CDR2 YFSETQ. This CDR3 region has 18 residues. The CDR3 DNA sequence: TGCGCCAGCAGCCAAGGACTCCAAGACGTGGGTTTATCCAATGAGCAGTTCTTC. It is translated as CASSQGLQDVGLSNEQFF.

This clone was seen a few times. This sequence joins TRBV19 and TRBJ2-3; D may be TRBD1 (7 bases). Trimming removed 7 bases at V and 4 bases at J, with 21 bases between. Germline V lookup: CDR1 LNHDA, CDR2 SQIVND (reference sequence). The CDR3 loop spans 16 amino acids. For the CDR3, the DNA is TGTGCCAGTACCCCCTCGGGGGCCCAGGGGGCAGATACGCAGTATTTT. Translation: CASTPSGAQGADTQYF.

CDR3 sequence (DNA): TGTGCCAGCAGTTTAGGGCAGGGGTTCTACGAGCAGTACTTC. Residues: CASSLGQGFYEQYF. The chain recombines TRBV28 with TRBJ2-7, with D possibly matching TRBD1 (6 bases). The CDR3 runs to 14 residues. Trimming took 2 bases from V and 3 from J, leaving 11 bases between them. Germline-derived CDR1 and CDR2 are MDHEN and SYDVKM.

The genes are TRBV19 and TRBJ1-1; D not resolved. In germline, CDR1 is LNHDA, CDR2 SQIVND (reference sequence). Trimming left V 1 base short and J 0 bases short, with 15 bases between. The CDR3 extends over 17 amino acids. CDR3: CASSIVAGSALNTEAFF. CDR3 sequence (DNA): TGTGCCAGTAGTATAGTAGCGGGGAGCGCCTTGAACACTGAAGCTTTCTTT. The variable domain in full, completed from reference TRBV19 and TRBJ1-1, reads DGGITQSPKYLFRKEGQNVTLSCEQNLNHDAMYWYRQDPGQGLRLIYYSQIVNDFQKGDIAEGYSVSREKKESFPLTVTSAQKNPTAFYLCASSIVAGSALNTEAFFGQGTRLTVV.

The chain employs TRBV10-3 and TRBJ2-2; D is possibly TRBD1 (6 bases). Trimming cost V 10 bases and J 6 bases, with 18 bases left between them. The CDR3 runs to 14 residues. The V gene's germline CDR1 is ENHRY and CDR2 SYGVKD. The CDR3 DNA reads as TGTGCCACACGGGAACAGGGTACTGCCGGGGAGCTGTTTTTT. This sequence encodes CATREQGTAGELFF.